This TCR beta chain was captured in a study of blood T cells in healthy people across ages. For the study at large: Capture by template switching was about one barcoded beta molecule per two T cells.

Using a J-beta primer mix together with a sample-barcoded 5' primer, a second PCR was run for roughly 7 to 12 cycles. TCRdb reprocessed the 5' RACE reads with MiXCR, giving one entry per CDR3 protein. The sample records about 640,000 distinct CDR3 sequences, approximately 59% being singletons. Trimming removed 7 bases from V and 7 bases from J; junction bases left unmatched: 6. The CDR3 has 14 amino acids. This receptor was taken from a man in his sixties in good health. The chain links TRBV12-3 or TRBV12-4 to TRBJ1-4; 10 bases align to TRBD1. Source material: blood. The CDR3 sequence: CASKRDRGSEKLFF. DNA of the CDR3: TGTGCCAGCAAGCGGGACAGGGGCTCTGAAAAACTGTTTTTT.